The rows below give T cell receptor beta chains drawn from one sample of a study of beta chain features in type 1 diabetes. The protocol was immunoSEQ multiplex PCR, while the TCRdb copy is restricted to in-frame clones and leaves out a portion. The table lists hundreds of thousands of clones, over 12% of them singletons. Sequencing used naive CD4+ T cells from blood. These receptors all stem from a man between 18 and 35 years old with type 1 diabetes. The CDR3 runs from the conserved cysteine through the conserved F or W. Each record gives: V gene, D gene, clone size, J gene, CDR3 protein, CDR3 DNA. D genes are given only for firm matches. Some rows have no size entry. The others give once, few or many, or a class for an expanded clone.

V: TRBV2
D: TRBD2
size: few
J: TRBJ2-5
CDR3: CASSESSGNQETQYF
DNA: TGTGCCAGCAGTGAGAGTAGCGGGAACCAAGAGACCCAGTACTTC

V: TRBV18
D: -
size: -
J: TRBJ2-1
CDR3: CASPNPDNEQFF
DNA: TGTGCCAGCCCGAACCCAGACAATGAGCAGTTCTTC

V: TRBV27
D: -
size: few
J: TRBJ2-1
CDR3: CASSFLPRGSRNEQFF
DNA: TGTGCCAGCAGTTTCTTGCCACGAGGGTCCCGGAATGAGCAGTTCTTC

V: TRBV6-6
D: TRBD1
size: few
J: TRBJ1-2
CDR3: CASSRGQGDYGYTF
DNA: TGTGCCAGCAGCCGCGGACAGGGGGATTATGGCTACACCTTC

V: TRBV6-4
D: -
size: -
J: TRBJ1-2
CDR3: CASSAGNDGYTF
DNA: TGTGCCAGCAGTGCAGGGAACGACGGCTACACCTTC

V: TRBV5-1
D: -
size: few
J: TRBJ2-3
CDR3: CASSLVGKADTQYF
DNA: TGCGCCAGCAGCTTGGTGGGGAAGGCAGATACGCAGTATTTT

V: TRBV7-3
D: -
size: -
J: TRBJ1-1
CDR3: CASRVSGETEAFF
DNA: TGTGCCAGCAGAGTAAGTGGGGAGACTGAAGCTTTCTTT

V: TRBV5-1
D: -
size: -
J: TRBJ1-1
CDR3: CASSSGGGGEAFF
DNA: TGCGCCAGCAGCTCTGGAGGAGGTGGAGAAGCTTTCTTT

V: TRBV4-1
D: -
size: -
J: TRBJ2-5
CDR3: CASSQGVQETQYF
DNA: TGCGCCAGCAGCCAAGGGGTCCAAGAGACCCAGTACTTC

V: TRBV10-3
D: TRBD2
size: -
J: TRBJ2-3
CDR3: CAILPTSGSTDTQYF
DNA: TGTGCCATCCTCCCGACTAGCGGTAGCACAGATACGCAGTATTTT

V: TRBV5-1
D: TRBD2
size: few
J: TRBJ2-3
CDR3: CASSLEVAGATDTQYF
DNA: TGCGCCAGCAGCTTGGAAGTAGCGGGAGCCACAGATACGCAGTATTTT

V: TRBV4-1
D: -
size: few
J: TRBJ2-7
CDR3: CASSRDTSYEQYF
DNA: TGCGCCAGCAGCCGGGACACTTCCTACGAGCAGTACTTC

V: TRBV25-1
D: TRBD1
size: few
J: TRBJ1-2
CDR3: CASSAPGGEGYTF
DNA: TGTGCCAGCAGTGCCCCAGGGGGCGAGGGCTACACCTTC

V: TRBV5-4
D: -
size: -
J: TRBJ1-2
CDR3: CASSLDGGRSYGYTF
DNA: TGTGCCAGCAGCTTGGATGGGGGGCGAAGCTATGGCTACACCTTC

V: TRBV7-2
D: -
size: -
J: TRBJ1-6
CDR3: CASSLALQGDSPLHF
DNA: TGTGCCAGCAGCTTAGCGCTCCAGGGTGATTCACCCCTCCACTTT

V: TRBV6-5
D: -
size: -
J: TRBJ2-1
CDR3: CASSYSTHRGYNEQFF
DNA: TGTGCCAGCAGTTACTCGACCCACCGGGGGTACAATGAGCAGTTCTTC

V: TRBV27
D: TRBD1
size: few
J: TRBJ2-3
CDR3: CASSLSRGQGDTQYF
DNA: TGTGCCAGCAGTTTATCCAGGGGGCAGGGAGATACGCAGTATTTT

V: TRBV4-3
D: -
size: few
J: TRBJ2-7
CDR3: CASSQVWGRGSEQYF
DNA: TGCGCCAGCAGCCAAGTGTGGGGCCGGGGTAGCGAGCAGTACTTC

V: TRBV7-2
D: -
size: few
J: TRBJ2-7
CDR3: CASSLYYEQYF
DNA: TGTGCCAGCTCGCTTTACTACGAGCAGTACTTC

V: TRBV18
D: -
size: -
J: TRBJ2-5
CDR3: CASSPPGSETQYF
DNA: TGTGCCAGCTCACCTCCGGGGAGCGAGACCCAGTACTTC

V: TRBV28
D: -
size: -
J: TRBJ2-7
CDR3: CASSSVRSEQYF
DNA: TGTGCCAGCAGTTCGGTCCGGTCCGAGCAGTACTTC

V: TRBV4-3
D: -
size: -
J: TRBJ2-7
CDR3: CASSQVWGPEGDSPIEQYF
DNA: TGCGCCAGCAGCCAAGTCTGGGGCCCCGAAGGAGACAGCCCCATCGAGCAGTACTTC

V: TRBV5-1
D: -
size: -
J: TRBJ2-7
CDR3: CASSLESGRTYEQYF
DNA: TGCGCCAGCAGCTTGGAATCAGGGAGGACCTACGAGCAGTACTTC

V: TRBV2
D: -
size: -
J: TRBJ2-7
CDR3: CASSGNPGTLSYEQYF
DNA: TGTGCCAGCAGTGGGAACCCCGGGACACTTTCCTACGAGCAGTACTTC

V: TRBV6-5
D: -
size: -
J: TRBJ2-3
CDR3: CASSLLIDATQYF
DNA: TGTGCCAGCAGTCTGCTGATCGACGCTACGCAGTATTTT

V: TRBV9
D: -
size: -
J: TRBJ1-3
CDR3: CASSVTPPTSSGNTIYF
DNA: TGTGCCAGCAGCGTAACCCCCCCCACCAGCTCTGGAAACACCATATATTTT

V: TRBV29-1
D: -
size: -
J: TRBJ2-2
CDR3: CSGYQGPTGELFF
DNA: TGCAGCGGGTATCAGGGGCCCACCGGGGAGCTGTTTTTT

V: TRBV19
D: -
size: -
J: TRBJ1-2
CDR3: CASSIAAGIFNYGYTF
DNA: TGTGCCAGTAGTATAGCCGCAGGGATTTTCAACTATGGCTACACCTTC

V: TRBV28
D: -
size: -
J: TRBJ2-7
CDR3: CASTNREREQYF
DNA: TGTGCCAGCACAAACAGGGAGCGGGAGCAGTACTTC

V: TRBV6-1
D: -
size: few
J: TRBJ2-2
CDR3: CASSGPEELFF
DNA: TGTGCCAGCAGTGGCCCTGAGGAGCTGTTTTTT

V: TRBV27
D: TRBD2
size: -
J: TRBJ2-7
CDR3: CASTLRLGEGEQYF
DNA: TGTGCCAGCACCCTCCGACTGGGGGAGGGCGAGCAGTACTTC

V: TRBV5-1
D: TRBD2
size: few
J: TRBJ2-1
CDR3: CASSSGLAGSDEQFF
DNA: TGCGCCAGCAGCTCGGGACTAGCGGGAAGCGATGAGCAGTTCTTC

V: TRBV7-4
D: TRBD2
size: few
J: TRBJ2-5
CDR3: CASSLEASGGLRGETQYF
DNA: TGTGCCAGCAGCTTAGAGGCTAGCGGGGGGCTTCGTGGAGAGACCCAGTACTTC

V: TRBV28
D: -
size: -
J: TRBJ1-1
CDR3: CASSPTVNTEAFF
DNA: TGTGCCAGCAGTCCGACAGTAAACACTGAAGCTTTCTTT

V: TRBV6-4
D: TRBD2
size: few
J: TRBJ2-1
CDR3: CASSDFSGGFYEQFF
DNA: TGTGCCAGCAGTGACTTTAGCGGGGGGTTCTATGAGCAGTTCTTC

V: TRBV20-1
D: -
size: few
J: TRBJ2-7
CDR3: CSARAVYEQYF
DNA: TGCAGTGCTAGAGCAGTCTACGAGCAGTACTTC

V: TRBV30
D: TRBD1
size: -
J: TRBJ1-4
CDR3: CAWSVHTGANEKLFF
DNA: TGTGCCTGGAGTGTACACACAGGGGCTAATGAAAAACTGTTTTTT

V: TRBV4-2
D: -
size: few
J: TRBJ1-3
CDR3: CASSQEGTEGPGNTIYF
DNA: TGTGCCAGCAGCCAAGAGGGGACCGAGGGACCTGGAAACACCATATATTTT

V: TRBV2
D: -
size: -
J: TRBJ2-7
CDR3: CASSEDSFYEQYF
DNA: TGTGCCAGCAGTGAGGACAGTTTCTACGAGCAGTACTTC

V: TRBV18
D: TRBD1
size: -
J: TRBJ2-3
CDR3: CASSPPGQGTGDTQYF
DNA: TGTGCCAGCTCACCACCGGGACAGGGGACGGGAGATACGCAGTATTTT

V: TRBV5-1
D: -
size: -
J: TRBJ2-5
CDR3: CASSSGKLATPETQYF
DNA: TGCGCCAGCAGCTCAGGAAAGCTAGCGACCCCAGAGACCCAGTACTTC

V: TRBV30
D: -
size: -
J: TRBJ1-5
CDR3: CAWSVQRGQPQHF
DNA: TGTGCCTGGAGTGTACAGAGGGGGCAGCCCCAGCATTTT

V: TRBV5-1
D: -
size: few
J: TRBJ1-1
CDR3: CASSLTGMSTEAFF
DNA: TGCGCCAGCAGCTTGACAGGGATGAGCACTGAAGCTTTCTTT

V: TRBV30
D: -
size: few
J: TRBJ2-3
CDR3: CAWSPNTDTQYF
DNA: TGTGCCTGGAGTCCAAATACAGATACGCAGTATTTT

V: TRBV7-9
D: TRBD1
size: few
J: TRBJ1-1
CDR3: CASTLGQPNTEAFF
DNA: TGTGCCAGCACCTTGGGACAGCCGAACACTGAAGCTTTCTTT

V: TRBV5-6
D: TRBD2
size: -
J: TRBJ2-2
CDR3: CASSLEASGGTGELFF
DNA: TGTGCCAGCAGCTTGGAGGCTAGCGGGGGCACCGGGGAGCTGTTTTTT

V: TRBV5-6
D: -
size: -
J: TRBJ2-6
CDR3: CASSPHRSSGANVLTF
DNA: TGTGCCAGCAGCCCCCACAGAAGCTCTGGGGCCAACGTCCTGACTTTC

V: TRBV2
D: -
size: few
J: TRBJ1-4
CDR3: CASSVQQEKLFF
DNA: TGTGCCAGCAGTGTACAGCAGGAAAAACTGTTTTTT

V: TRBV30
D: -
size: few
J: TRBJ1-4
CDR3: CAWSVNTNEKLFF
DNA: TGTGCCTGGAGCGTCAACACTAATGAAAAACTGTTTTTT

V: TRBV19
D: -
size: few
J: TRBJ2-1
CDR3: CASSIGGPVNEQFF
DNA: TGTGCCAGTAGTATCGGGGGACCCGTGAATGAGCAGTTCTTC

V: TRBV7-2
D: TRBD2
size: -
J: TRBJ2-3
CDR3: CASSLAAGGPDTQYF
DNA: TGTGCCAGCAGCCTAGCAGCGGGGGGGCCGGATACGCAGTATTTT

V: TRBV2
D: -
size: -
J: TRBJ2-3
CDR3: CASSADLSTDTQYF
DNA: TGTGCCAGCAGTGCTGACCTATCCACAGATACGCAGTATTTT

V: TRBV5-1
D: -
size: few
J: TRBJ1-5
CDR3: CASSLEAGGNQPQHF
DNA: TGCGCCAGCAGCTTGGAGGCAGGGGGCAATCAGCCCCAGCATTTT

V: TRBV14
D: -
size: -
J: TRBJ2-3
CDR3: CASSQVAPKYF
DNA: TGTGCCAGCAGCCAAGTGGCCCCGAAATATTTT

V: TRBV29-1
D: -
size: -
J: TRBJ2-5
CDR3: CSVGGQSVQETQYF
DNA: TGCAGCGTTGGTGGTCAGTCGGTCCAAGAGACCCAGTACTTC

V: TRBV9
D: TRBD1
size: few
J: TRBJ2-5
CDR3: CASSEGTVQETQYF
DNA: TGTGCCAGCAGCGAGGGGACAGTTCAAGAGACCCAGTACTTC

V: TRBV7-6
D: -
size: -
J: TRBJ2-5
CDR3: CASSHSGIRETQYF
DNA: TGTGCCAGCAGCCACTCGGGAATCCGAGAGACCCAGTACTTC

V: TRBV27
D: TRBD1
size: few
J: TRBJ1-2
CDR3: CASRRQGGNYGYTF
DNA: TGTGCCAGCCGTAGACAGGGCGGAAACTATGGCTACACCTTC

V: TRBV28
D: TRBD1
size: -
J: TRBJ2-1
CDR3: CASSLNLGQGANEQFF
DNA: TGTGCCAGCAGTTTAAATCTCGGACAGGGGGCAAATGAGCAGTTCTTC